The following is a TCR beta chain sequence with its context. Antigen: not known. The template, 450 to 650 ng total RNA, yielded TCR beta cDNA made with a constant-region primer. Employing slightly modified ARM-PCR, three nested multiplex PCR rounds were run, and these gave rise to the TCR beta libraries. The first two PCR rounds used TRBV1-TRBV30 primers with a Cbeta primer, 10 cycles each. TCRdb processed the multiplex PCR reads anew with MiXCR; each CDR3 protein has one entry. The data show fewer than 250,000 distinct CDR3 sequences, with around four fifths seen just once and roughly 20% held by the top ten. Unsorted bulk tissue (roughly 20-34 mg) underwent RNA and DNA co-extraction. Surgeons resected the patients' primary liver carcinomas. More than 80% viable tumor cells made up every tumor sample. These data originate in a study of tumor-infiltrating lymphocytes in primary liver carcinoma. The study's findings and limits: Tumors reached a significantly greater top-250-clone fraction than blood did (p = 0.039). Presence in all five tumor regions was observed for only about 7-24% of top clones.

The CDR3 covers 15 residues. Trimming pared 6 bases from V and 2 bases from J, leaving 15 bases between. Looked up from germline, CDR1 is SGHRS and CDR2 is YFSETQ. This clonotype was sampled from a man aged 35-49 years with primary liver carcinoma and hepatitis B virus infection. The rearrangement links TRBV5-1 to TRBJ2-1; a possible D gene is TRBD2 (5 bases). The sequenced sample was tumor tissue from primary liver carcinoma. DNA of the CDR3: TGCGCCAGCAAATTGGTTGGGGAGCCCTACAATGAGCAGTTCTTC. This codes for CASKLVGEPYNEQFF.